What follows are 4 T cell receptor beta chains derived from one specimen sequenced in a study of cytomegalovirus exposure and HLA in healthy donors. PCR primers comprised 60 Vbeta and 13 Jbeta primers. Only in-frame clones appear in the TCRdb table, and some are missing; sequencing was by immunoSEQ multiplex PCR. The table records some 90,000 clones, about 70% of them present only once. Sequencing was done on a sample of PBMCs. These receptor sequences come from a man aged 55 to 70 in good health and CMV-seronegative.

This clone was seen a few times. The rearrangement joins TRBV6-5 to TRBJ2-5, with D possibly matching TRBD1 (6 bases). This CDR3 is built from 13 residues. Looked up from germline, CDR1 is MNHEY and CDR2 is SVGAGI. V lost 6 bases to trimming and J lost 5 bases, with 13 bases between them. In nucleotides, the CDR3 is TGTGCCAGCAGCTCCCGGCAGGGGGAGACCCAGTACTTC. As protein: CASSSRQGETQYF.

This clone was counted between two and nine times. The chain carries TRBV7-2 and TRBJ2-1; D might be TRBD1 (6 bases). V was clipped by 5 bases and J by 4 bases, with 15 bases between them. CDR1 SGHTA and CDR2 FQGNSA come from the germline V gene. The CDR3 runs to 15 residues. This CDR3 is CASSETGTFYNEQFF. The CDR3 DNA reads TGTGCCAGCAGCGAAACCGGGACATTTTACAATGAGCAGTTCTTC.

In its sample, this clone was seen once. This chain links TRBV6-6 with TRBJ2-3, with a weak D call TRBD2 (5 bases). Trimming left V 6 bases short and J 9 bases short, with 10 bases between. Germline-derived CDR1 and CDR2 are MNHNY and SVGAGI (reference sequence). The length of the CDR3 is 11 residues. This chain's CDR3 is CASSRGLTQYF. DNA for the CDR3: TGTGCCAGCAGCCGCGGGCTGACGCAGTATTTT.

This clone has just one count. The V gene is TRBV7-2, the J gene TRBJ2-3, with TRBD1 identical over 7 bases. Germline V gives CDR1 SGHTA, CDR2 FQGNSA. V trimming: 5 bases; J trimming: 3 bases; junction bases outside the gene matches: 5. The CDR3 sequence is 14 residues long. The CDR3 region is CASSIDRETDTQYF. The CDR3 DNA reads TGTGCCAGCAGCATCGACAGGGAAACAGATACGCAGTATTTT.